The present entry profiles one TCR beta chain with its context. The V end lost 6 bases, the J end lost 7 bases, and 18 bases lay between the germline ends. CDR1 is MNHEY, CDR2 SMNVEV, per germline (reference sequence). The CDR3 is 14 residues long. The source of the sample is a study of blood T cell repertoires in COVID-19. Looking at the study overall: Sample material is recorded as cDNA or gDNA derived from T cells, B-cell-depleted T cells, or PBMCs.

The protocol was immunoSEQ multiplex PCR, while the TCRdb copy is restricted to in-frame clones and leaves out a portion. The sample holds 390,000 or so clones; more than 80% are singletons and the top ten take 3%. The clonotype originates from a woman aged 25 to 39 with COVID-19, enrolled during active disease. The V call is TRBV27, the J call TRBJ1-2, with D unresolved. Material for sequencing was peripheral blood. The CDR3 coding sequence is TGTGCCAGCAGCCCACAGCCTACTGTTGGTGGCTACACCTTC. Residues: CASSPQPTVGGYTF.